This T cell receptor (beta chain) was found in a study of blood T cells in healthy people across ages. Study results and caveats: Unsorted PBMCs ruled out conclusive naive versus antigen-experienced comparison. Estimates of total diversity, which came from one million sequenced T cells, were considered to be underestimates.

Trimming removed 4 bases from V and 4 bases from J, with 20 bases in between. This CDR3 region has 16 residues. Looked up from germline, CDR1 is SGHRS and CDR2 is YFSETQ. This clonotype was seen more than once but under ten times. The antigen is undetermined. A second PCR, run for roughly 7 to 11 cycles, used a sample-barcoded 5' primer plus a J-beta primer mix. Each TCR beta cDNA got a 12-nucleotide random molecular identifier. Each CDR3 protein gets one entry after TCRdb re-called the 5' RACE reads with MiXCR. The sample includes around 1.5 million distinct CDR3 sequences, 40% to 50% of them seen just once.

The sample comprised blood. The chain has TRBV5-1 and TRBJ1-2; D gene unclear. The clonotype was recovered from a young woman in good health. The CDR3 loop is CASSLSSLLVGYGYTF. The CDR3 bases are TGCGCCAGCAGCCTATCATCTTTATTAGTAGGCTATGGCTACACCTTC.